Listed below are T cell receptor beta chains from one sample, sequenced in a study of shared clonotypes between healthy human individuals. Generated by immunoSEQ multiplex PCR, the TCRdb table keeps only in-frame clones and is missing some. The sample has 1.6 million or so clones, approximately 98.5% seen once. Sequencing was done on a sample of naive CD4+ T cells sorted from blood. Receptors were obtained from a man aged 25-40 years in good health. The conserved cysteine and the conserved F or W are not part of the CDR3 here. The D gene is left open where the match is weak.

v_call	d_call	cdr3_aa
TRBV4-2	-	ASSQGAGQETQY
TRBV18	TRBD1	ATRAKGAATNEKLF
TRBV19	-	ASTRTGDGTYEQY
TRBV10-2	-	ASSGTDRGTEAF
TRBV7-9	-	ASRLDRYEQY
TRBV7-9	-	ASSFEGGSTNEKLF
TRBV4-3	-	ASSQDLGRRNTGELF
TRBV5-1	TRBD2	ASSSRGGAIYEQF
TRBV5-1	-	ASSRVTGVYNEQF
TRBV6-6	TRBD1	ATGTGPYEQY
TRBV2	-	ASSNRDHEQY
TRBV7-2	-	ASSPRSQGGNEQF
TRBV18	-	ASSSTTSTDTQY
TRBV6-5	TRBD1	ASSYLTGGAGELF
TRBV5-4	-	ASSLAAGSSGNTIY
TRBV28	-	ASSQDPRKPYGYT
TRBV15	-	ATSTYAGAGYEQY
TRBV6-1	-	ASTPRGGDYEQY
TRBV7-2	-	ASSLLAANTGELF
TRBV2	TRBD1	ASSGTENYGYT
TRBV6-6	TRBD1	ASRKQGSAYEQY
TRBV5-1	-	ASSLVRESGSEQY
TRBV18	-	ASSPQGPPEQY
TRBV5-5	-	ASSLVYEQY
TRBV4-1	-	ASSQAPRREQY
TRBV5-1	-	ASSLLVNSYEQY
TRBV7-6	-	ASSQSVGLISNQPQH
TRBV28	-	ASSLYTPSTDTQY
TRBV2	TRBD2	ASRGTSGSLHTGELF
TRBV5-5	TRBD1	ASSSRQGMGSYEQY
TRBV29-1	-	SAGGQGETQY
TRBV28	-	ASSSPRQGVYGYT
TRBV27	-	ASRTYDLWGRDSTEAF
TRBV5-6	-	ASSTVLAGNYEQY
TRBV9	-	ASSERAPGPGNTIY
TRBV29-1	-	SVDRLRNTEAF
TRBV10-1	TRBD2	ASSESSLGLAGYNEQF
TRBV7-8	TRBD2	ASSTGLAGNEQF
TRBV10-1	-	ASRGKGNHQPQH
TRBV7-9	TRBD2	ASSLTASGRGGGELF
TRBV11-2	-	ASSLVPGRGYEQY
TRBV10-3	-	AISHSYEQY
TRBV14	-	ASSQEGPGSYEQY